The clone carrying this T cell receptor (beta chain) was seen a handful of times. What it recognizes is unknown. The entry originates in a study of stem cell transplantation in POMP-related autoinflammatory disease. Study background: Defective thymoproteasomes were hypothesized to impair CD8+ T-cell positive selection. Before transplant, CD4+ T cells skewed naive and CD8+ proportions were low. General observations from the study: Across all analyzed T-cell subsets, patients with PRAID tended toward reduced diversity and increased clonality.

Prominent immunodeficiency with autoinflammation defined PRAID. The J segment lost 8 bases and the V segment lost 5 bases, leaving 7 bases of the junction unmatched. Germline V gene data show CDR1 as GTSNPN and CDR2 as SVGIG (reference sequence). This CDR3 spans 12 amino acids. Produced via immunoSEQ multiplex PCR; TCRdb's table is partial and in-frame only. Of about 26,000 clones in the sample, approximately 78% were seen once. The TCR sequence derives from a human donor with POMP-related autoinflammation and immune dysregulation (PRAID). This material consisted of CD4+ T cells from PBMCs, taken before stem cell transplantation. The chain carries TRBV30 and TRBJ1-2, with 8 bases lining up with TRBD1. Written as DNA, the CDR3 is TGTGCCTGGGGTCAGGGGGCTTTGGGCTACACCTTC. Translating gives CAWGQGALGYTF.